This T cell receptor (beta chain) was profiled in a study of T cell responses to AZD1222 COVID-19 vaccine. Whole-study results and caveats: Sampling that yielded the repertoires occurred only after the peak T cell response. Nearly half of spike-specific TCRs reportedly target unmutated variant regions.

The data were produced by immunoSEQ multiplex PCR, yet TCRdb's version contains in-frame clones alone and is incomplete. This sample carries roughly 160,000 clones, 94% of them seen once, and the ten largest clones take approximately 0.64%. The CDR3 has 15 residues. Germline CDR1 is SGHVS and CDR2 is FQNEAQ. V was trimmed by 2 bases and J by 2 bases, leaving 12 bases between them. On this clone itself: What it binds is unknown.

The chain has TRBV7-8 and TRBJ1-1, with D unresolved. The clonotype was recovered from an adult in good health. The material was peripheral blood, obtained on day 0 of AZD1222 vaccination. DNA for the CDR3: TGTGCCAGCAGCTTAAGGTTCAGCCTCAACACTGAAGCTTTCTTT. Encoded protein: CASSLRFSLNTEAFF.